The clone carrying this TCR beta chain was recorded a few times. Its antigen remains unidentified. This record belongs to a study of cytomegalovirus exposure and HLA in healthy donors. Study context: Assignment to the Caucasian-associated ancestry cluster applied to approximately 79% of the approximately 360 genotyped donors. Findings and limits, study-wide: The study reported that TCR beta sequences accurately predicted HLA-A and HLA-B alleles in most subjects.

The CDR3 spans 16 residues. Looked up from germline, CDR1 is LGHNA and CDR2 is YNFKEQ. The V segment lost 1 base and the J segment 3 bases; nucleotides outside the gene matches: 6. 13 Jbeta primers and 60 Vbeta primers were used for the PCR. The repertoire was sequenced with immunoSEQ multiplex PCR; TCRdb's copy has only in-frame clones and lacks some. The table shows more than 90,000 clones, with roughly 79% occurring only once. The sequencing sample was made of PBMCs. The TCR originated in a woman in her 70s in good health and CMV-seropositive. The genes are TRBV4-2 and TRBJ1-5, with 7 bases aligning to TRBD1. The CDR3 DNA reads TGTGCCAGCAGCCAAGTAGGCAGGGGGTTCAATCAGCCCCAGCATTTT. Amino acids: CASSQVGRGFNQPQHF.